The source of this T cell receptor (beta chain) is a study of regulatory T cells in long-lasting Graves disease. The V and J ends lost 5 bases and 1 base respectively, with 15 bases between them. Germline V gives CDR1 MDHEN, CDR2 SYDVKM. The CDR3 spans 16 residues. Sequencing libraries for TCR beta were prepared with iRepertoire HTBI primers and Arm-PCR of CDR3 regions. Study processing details: Segment identification across samples yielded roughly 62 TRBV and fewer than 15 TRBJ segments. TCRdb reprocessed the multiplex PCR reads via MiXCR and lists one record per CDR3 protein. TCRdb's processing, not the study's, gives the V and J calls here. This table holds approximately 470,000 distinct CDR3 sequences, 15% to 20% found once. This clonotype was recorded many times. Documented time point: newly diagnosed GD, antithyroid drugs for less than 3 months. RNA extracted from PBMCs served as the sequencing template.

These data were also reused for a study on T cells in Graves' hyperthyroidism and ophthalmopathy. In that study: Not enrolled were patients with uncontrolled infection, other autoimmune disease, pregnancy or lactation. An initial round of RT-PCR targeting the TCR CDR3 relied on the HTBI primer set.

The sequencing here drew on peripheral blood mononuclear cells (PBMCs), taken at new diagnosis, from a patient treated with antithyroid drugs. The clonotype was recovered from a man aged 35-49 years with Graves disease. This chain uses TRBV28 with TRBJ2-1; D may match TRBD1 or TRBD2 (5 bases each). The CDR3 DNA sequence: TGTGCCAGCAGTCCTACGGGGACGGGGTCCTACAATGAGCAGTTCTTC. The encoded protein is CASSPTGTGSYNEQFF.